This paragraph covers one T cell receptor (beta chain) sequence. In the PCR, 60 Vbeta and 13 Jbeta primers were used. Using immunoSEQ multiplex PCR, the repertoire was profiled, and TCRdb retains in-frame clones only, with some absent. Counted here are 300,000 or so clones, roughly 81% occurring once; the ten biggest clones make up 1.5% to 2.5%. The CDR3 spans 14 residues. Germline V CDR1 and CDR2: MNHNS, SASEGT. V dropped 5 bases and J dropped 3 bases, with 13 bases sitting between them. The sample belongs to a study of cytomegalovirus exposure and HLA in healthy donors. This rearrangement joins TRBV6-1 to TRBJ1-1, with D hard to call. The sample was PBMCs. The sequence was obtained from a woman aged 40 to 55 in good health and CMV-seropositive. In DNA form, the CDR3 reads TGTGCCAGCAGTTTGGAGGGAACGTACACTGAAGCTTTCTTT. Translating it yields CASSLEGTYTEAFF.